The 6 T cell receptor beta chains below were found in one sample sequenced in a study of technical replicates of blood from several donors. Clones were read by immunoSEQ multiplex PCR, and TCRdb kept only the in-frame ones, dropping some. The sample includes about 59,000 clones, approximately 83% of them seen just once. Sequenced sample: PBMCs. These receptors were taken from a human donor in good health. Some clones in this sample may be carry-over from other donors' samples.

The V call is TRBV7-9, the J call TRBJ2-1, with D possibly matching TRBD2 (5 bases). CDR3 length: 15 residues. CDR1 and CDR2 (germline): SEHNR, FQNEAQ (reference sequence). Trimming took off 5 bases at V and 3 bases at J, with 14 bases between the two ends. For the CDR3, the DNA is TGTGCCAGCAGCCACCTCCTCGGACTCTACAATGAGCAGTTCTTC. Translated, it gives CASSHLLGLYNEQFF.

The gene calls are TRBV19 and TRBJ2-5; TRBD1 agrees at 7 bases. V dropped 10 bases and J dropped 2; count of bases not matched to a gene: 10. This CDR3 region has 14 residues. Germline V gene lookup returns CDR1 LNHDA and CDR2 SQIVND (reference sequence). CDR3 bases: TGTGCCACCAAAACAGGGGATTTTCAAGAGACCCAGTACTTC. As protein: CATKTGDFQETQYF.

The chain uses TRBV15 and TRBJ2-7; 8 bases fit TRBD1. The germline V gene encodes CDR1 LNHNV and CDR2 YYDKDF (reference sequence). Trimming removed 4 bases from V and 3 bases from J; junction bases left unmatched: 2. This CDR3 contains 13 residues. CDR3 loop: CATSIGQGYEQYF. The CDR3 DNA reads as TGTGCCACCAGCATCGGACAGGGCTACGAGCAGTACTTC.

The chain carries TRBV19 and TRBJ2-5; TRBD2 is a possible D gene (5 bases). The CDR3 extends over 13 amino acids. With 4 bases removed from V and 3 bases from J, the gap between germline ends came to 9 bases. Looked up from germline, CDR1 is LNHDA and CDR2 is SQIVND (reference sequence). This CDR3 reads CASSKIGEETQYF. The CDR3 nucleotides are TGTGCCAGTAGTAAGATCGGGGAAGAGACCCAGTACTTC.

This rearrangement joins TRBV27 to TRBJ1-5; weak D call: TRBD1 (6 bases). Germline V lookup: CDR1 MNHEY, CDR2 SMNVEV (reference sequence). The CDR3 covers 14 residues. The V gene lost 5 bases and the J gene lost 5 bases, with 13 bases spanning the gap. CDR3 DNA: TGTGCCAGCAGTGCCGACAGGCTCTATCAGCCCCAGCATTTT. As protein: CASSADRLYQPQHF.

The chain joins TRBV2 to TRBJ2-5, with 7 positions matching TRBD1. The V gene end was trimmed by 9 bases and the J gene end by 5 bases; junction bases not matched to a gene: 6. This CDR3 is built from 12 residues. CDR1 and CDR2 (germline): SNHLY, FYNNEI. CDR3 amino acids: CARDRDTETQYF. DNA of the CDR3: TGTGCCAGAGACAGGGACACTGAGACCCAGTACTTC.